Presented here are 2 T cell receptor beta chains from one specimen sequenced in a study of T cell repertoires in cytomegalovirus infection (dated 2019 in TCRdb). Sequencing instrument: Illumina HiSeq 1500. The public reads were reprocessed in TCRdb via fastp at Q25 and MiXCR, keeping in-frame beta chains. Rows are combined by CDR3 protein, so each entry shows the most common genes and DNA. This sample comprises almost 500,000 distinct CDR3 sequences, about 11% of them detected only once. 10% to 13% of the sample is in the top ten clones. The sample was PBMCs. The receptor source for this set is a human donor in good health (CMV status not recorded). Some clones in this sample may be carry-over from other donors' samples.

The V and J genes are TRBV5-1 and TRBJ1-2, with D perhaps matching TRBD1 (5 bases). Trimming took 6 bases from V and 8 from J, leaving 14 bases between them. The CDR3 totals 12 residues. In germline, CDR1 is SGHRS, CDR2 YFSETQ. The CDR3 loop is CASTQGTGGYTF. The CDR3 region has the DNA TGCGCCAGCACCCAAGGGACGGGAGGCTACACCTTC.

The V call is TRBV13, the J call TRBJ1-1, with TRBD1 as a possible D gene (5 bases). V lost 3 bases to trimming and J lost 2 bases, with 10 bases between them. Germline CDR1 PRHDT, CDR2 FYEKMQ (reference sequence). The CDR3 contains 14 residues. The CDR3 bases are TGTGCCAGCAGCTTGGTCGGGGCAAACACTGAAGCTTTCTTT. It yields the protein CASSLVGANTEAFF.